What follows are 13 T cell receptor beta chains derived from one specimen sequenced in a study of regulatory T cells. The PCR used 52 TRBV and 13 TRBJ primers. Libraries were prepared by immunoSEQ multiplex PCR; TCRdb keeps only in-frame clonotypes and omits some of them. The data show about 20,000 clones, more than 85% seen once. The sequenced sample consisted of CD8+ T cells sorted from blood. Receptors were obtained from a child under 10 years old with CD3G deficiency.

Only a few counts were recorded for this clone. The DNA for the CDR3 is TGTGCCAGCAGTCACAGGGGGCCAGGGGAGCAGTACTTC. Protein: CASSHRGPGEQYF. The gene calls are TRBV28 and TRBJ2-7, with 9 bases that match TRBD1. The germline CDR1 and CDR2 sequences are MDHEN and SYDVKM. V trimming: 5 bases; J trimming: 7 bases; junction bases outside the gene matches: 6. CDR3 size: 13 residues.

This clone has just a few counts. The gene calls are TRBV7-9 and TRBJ2-5, with TRBD1 identical over 7 bases. With 7 bases clipped from V and 1 base from J, the junction kept 15 bases outside the gene matches. Germline-derived CDR1 and CDR2 are SEHNR and FQNEAQ (reference sequence). The length of the CDR3 is 17 residues. CDR3 loop: CASTGAGDSPTQETQYF. The CDR3, as DNA: TGTGCCAGCACCGGGGCAGGGGACAGCCCGACCCAAGAGACCCAGTACTTC.

The rearrangement uses TRBV6-1 and TRBJ2-7; unclear D gene. Germline loops: CDR1 MNHNS, CDR2 SASEGT. The V end lost 10 bases, the J end lost 6 bases, and 13 bases lay between the germline ends. This CDR3 has 11 residues. The CDR3 is CATIGVGEQYF. CDR3 DNA sequence: TGTGCCACCATTGGGGTTGGCGAGCAGTACTTC.

This clone was seen only once. V and J are TRBV28 and TRBJ2-1; 7 nucleotides line up with TRBD1. This CDR3 has 15 amino acids. From germline, CDR1 is MDHEN and CDR2 SYDVKM. J was trimmed by 4 bases and V by 5 bases; bases with no gene match: 8. CDR3 DNA: TGTGCCAGCAGTATCCGGGACAGCTTGTACAATGAGCAGTTCTTC. Its translation is CASSIRDSLYNEQFF.

The chain couples TRBV6-1 to TRBJ1-1, with a weak D call TRBD1 (5 bases). Deletions cut 0 bases from V and 4 bases from J, with 15 bases between. The CDR3 is made up of 16 amino acids. Germline assignment: CDR1 MNHNS and CDR2 SASEGT. The CDR3 here is CASSEAHGGVGTEAFF. CDR3 sequence (DNA): TGTGCCAGCAGTGAAGCGCATGGGGGGGTTGGCACTGAAGCTTTCTTT.

The chain carries TRBV9 and TRBJ2-3, with D perhaps TRBD2 (5 bases). Germline-derived CDR1 and CDR2 are SGDLS and YYNGEE. The V end lost 5 bases, the J end lost 2 bases, and 12 bases lay between the germline ends. CDR3 length: 14 residues. The CDR3: CASSEADSTDTQYF. CDR3 DNA sequence: TGTGCCAGCAGTGAAGCGGATTCCACAGATACGCAGTATTTT.

This chain links TRBV28 with TRBJ2-7, with TRBD2 identical over 11 bases. The V gene end was trimmed by 6 bases and the J gene end by 7 bases; junction bases not matched to a gene: 14. This CDR3 comprises 16 residues. Germline lookup yields CDR1 MDHEN and CDR2 SYDVKM. The CDR3 nucleotides read TGTGCCAGCAGCTTAGGATGGGGTTTAGCGGGAGGGGAGCAGTACTTC. It codes for CASSLGWGLAGGEQYF.

This clone was detected only once. This sample includes further DNA sequences coding for the same CDR3. This chain connects TRBV6-1 to TRBJ2-7; 10 bases match TRBD1. The junction had 2 bases not matched to a gene; V was cut back by 2 bases and J by 4 bases. Germline CDR1 MNHNS, CDR2 SASEGT. The CDR3 totals 14 residues. The CDR3 spells CASSELDRGYEQYF. CDR3 coding DNA: TGTGCCAGCAGTGAACTGGACAGGGGGTACGAGCAGTACTTC.

V and J are TRBV6-1 and TRBJ2-1; 12 nucleotides agree with TRBD2. Germline CDR1 MNHNS, CDR2 SASEGT. CDR3 length: 15 amino acids. V gave up 2 bases and J gave up 7 bases; unmatched junction bases: 3. CDR3 sequence (DNA): TGTGCCAGCAGTGAACTAGCGGGAGGGCCGAATGAGCAGTTCTTC. Its protein is CASSELAGGPNEQFF.

The chain couples TRBV7-9 to TRBJ2-1; TRBD1 might be the D (6 bases). Looked up from germline, CDR1 is SEHNR and CDR2 is FQNEAQ (reference sequence). The CDR3 has 15 residues. V shed 5 bases and J shed 2 bases, with 13 bases lying between them. For the CDR3, the DNA is TGTGCCAGCAGCCATACCGGGACACCCTACAATGAGCAGTTCTTC. This gives the protein CASSHTGTPYNEQFF.

This chain uses TRBV4-1 with TRBJ2-7, with 7 positions matching TRBD2. Germline trimming cut 0 bases from V and 3 bases from J; bases unmatched to any gene: 5. Germline V lookup: CDR1 MGHRA, CDR2 YSYEKL. This CDR3 spans 15 amino acids. This CDR3 reads CASSQDSTSFYEQYF. CDR3 nucleotides: TGCGCCAGCAGCCAAGATTCGACTAGCTTCTACGAGCAGTACTTC.

The rearrangement uses TRBV7-8 and TRBJ2-7, with 7 bases that match TRBD1. J lost 3 bases, V lost 6 bases, and 11 bases had no gene match. Germline CDR1 and CDR2: SGHVS and FQNEAQ. CDR3 length: 15 amino acids. The CDR3 sequence is CASSDFNRGSYEQYF. For the CDR3, the DNA is TGTGCCAGCAGTGATTTCAACAGGGGAAGCTACGAGCAGTACTTC.

The chain joins TRBV10-3 to TRBJ2-5, with D tentatively TRBD2 (5 bases). With 3 bases removed from V and 1 base from J, the gap between germline ends came to 6 bases. Germline values: CDR1 ENHRY, CDR2 SYGVKD. The CDR3 totals 13 residues. The CDR3 nucleotides read TGTGCCATCAGTGAAGGACTCCAAGAGACCCAGTACTTC. Translating it yields CAISEGLQETQYF.